The clone carrying this TCR beta chain was picked up many times. Its antigen remains unknown. The data originate from a study of T cells in Graves' hyperthyroidism and ophthalmopathy. Overall study context: Pretreatment peripheral blood was obtained at initial diagnosis.

The TCR beta CDR3 regions underwent amplification using RNA transcripts as the source. The HTBI set primed first-round TCR CDR3 RT-PCR. TCRdb re-derived calls from the multiplex PCR reads in MiXCR, one entry per CDR3 protein. This table has 300,000 to 500,000 distinct CDR3 sequences, over 12% appearing once. The CDR3 is 13 amino acids. The germline V gene encodes CDR1 DFQATT and CDR2 SNEGSKA (reference sequence). V shed 3 bases and J shed 4 bases, with 12 bases lying between them. Study-level points and caveats: A model built on 13 V-J features separated ophthalmopathy from stable hyperthyroidism. Among clonotypes expanded in thyroid above 0.001, most were also found in blood.

Any patient presenting with uncontrolled infection, other autoimmune disease, pregnancy or lactation was left out. J is TRBJ1-2 and V is TRBV20-1; D perhaps matches TRBD1 (5 bases). This clonotype was sampled from a man aged 45-65 years with Graves' ophthalmopathy. Sequencing was performed on blood. The CDR3 nucleotides read TGCAGTGCTAGGGGGGGAACCTCCTATGGCTACACCTTC. It specifies CSARGGTSYGYTF.